These 28 T cell receptor beta chains were sequenced from one sample in a study of vaccination and CD4 T cells after COVID-19. Their antigens are not known. Treatment given: roughly 11-day PBMC culture with coronavirus spike peptide pools or control peptides (ViraFEST assay). Once obtained from cultured CD4+ T cells, the DNA was sequenced using the Oncomine TCR Beta short-read assay. One entry per CDR3 protein, called by TCRdb with MiXCR from the PCR reads. In the table there are 13,000 or so distinct CDR3 sequences, approximately 46% of which are singletons. The sequences come from CD4+ T cells from blood, cultured in vitro, collected after SARS-CoV-2 vaccination. These receptors were taken from a human donor who had recovered from COVID-19.

DNA of the CDR3: TGCAGTGCAACCCAGGGGTTCACCGGGGAGCTGTTTTTT. Its protein is CSATQGFTGELFF. V is TRBV20-1 and J is TRBJ2-2; TRBD1 is a possible D gene (6 bases). From germline, CDR1 is DFQATT and CDR2 SNEGSKA (reference sequence). V dropped 6 bases and J dropped 4 bases, with 12 bases sitting between them. CDR3 length equals 13 residues.

V gene TRBV11-1 combines with J gene TRBJ2-3; 11 bases fit TRBD2. The germline V gene has CDR1 SGHAT and CDR2 FQDESV (reference sequence). V lost 9 bases to trimming and J lost 5 bases; unmatched junction nucleotides: 13. The CDR3 covers 16 residues. The DNA of the CDR3 is TGTGCCAGGATTAACCCTAGCGGGAGGAATATAGATACGCAGTATTTT. This gives the protein CARINPSGRNIDTQYF.

J is TRBJ1-1 and V is TRBV12-3 or TRBV12-4; D gene unclear. The CDR3 is made up of 13 amino acids. Between the trimmed V and J ends, which lost 5 bases and 3 bases, there was a span of 10 bases. The DNA for the CDR3 is TGTGCCAGCAGTGTCGACTTGGACACTGAAGCTTTCTTT. Translating it yields CASSVDLDTEAFF.

The chain employs TRBV7-3 and TRBJ2-2, with 15 nucleotides matching TRBD2. With V trimmed by 4 bases and J by 5 bases, 2 bases remained unmatched. This CDR3 is 16 amino acids long. Germline assignment: CDR1 SGHTA and CDR2 FQGTGA. The CDR3 nucleotides are TGTGCCAGCAGCTGGGGGACTAGCGGGAGGACCGGGGAGCTGTTTTTT. Protein sequence: CASSWGTSGRTGELFF.

This clonotype was seen a handful of times. The gene calls are TRBV12-3 or TRBV12-4 and TRBJ2-5; 9 bases are a match to TRBD1. The CDR3 sequence is 17 residues long. Trimming took 6 bases from V and 0 from J; bases not matched to a gene: 11. CDR3 DNA: TGTGCCAGCAGCGATGACAGGGGGATACTTCACCAAGAGACCCAGTACTTC. Translated: CASSDDRGILHQETQYF.

The V call is TRBV11-2, the J call TRBJ2-2; D unresolved. Trimming removed 1 base from V and 1 base from J, with 4 bases in between. This CDR3 comprises 14 residues. The germline V gene encodes CDR1 SGHAT and CDR2 FQNNGV. The CDR3, as DNA: TGTGCCAGCAGCTTAGCGCGGAACACCGGGGAGCTGTTTTTT. Encoded protein: CASSLARNTGELFF.

The gene calls are TRBV28 and TRBJ1-5; 7 bases are a match to TRBD1. V shed 6 bases, J shed 10 bases, and the junction held 12 bases outside the gene matches. The length of the CDR3 is 14 residues. Per the germline V gene, CDR1 is MDHEN and CDR2 is SYDVKM. DNA for the CDR3: TGTGCCAGCAGCTCCGACAGGGTAGGTTATCCCCAGCATTTT. It encodes CASSSDRVGYPQHF.

This clonotype rates as medium-sized (0.01 to 0.1%). The chain has TRBV30 and TRBJ2-2, with 8 bases aligning to TRBD1. With 0 bases clipped from V and 8 bases from J, the junction kept 11 bases outside the gene matches. CDR3 length equals 16 residues. CDR1 and CDR2 (germline): GTSNPN, SVGIG (reference sequence). Written as DNA, the CDR3 is TGTGCCTGGAGTGTACTAGGACAGGGCCTGAGTGGGGAGCTGTTTTTT. Translation gives CAWSVLGQGLSGELFF.

This rearrangement joins TRBV20-1 to TRBJ2-1; 10 bases are shared with TRBD2. The CDR3 covers 14 residues. J lost 9 bases, V lost 3 bases, and 8 bases had no gene match. CDR1 is DFQATT, CDR2 SNEGSKA, per germline (reference sequence). The CDR3: CSASKSSGSSEQFF. In DNA, the CDR3 is TGCAGTGCTAGTAAGTCTAGCGGGAGTAGTGAGCAGTTCTTC.

This clonotype was observed a few times. This chain uses TRBV7-2 with TRBJ1-1; 7 bases align to TRBD1. CDR1 and CDR2 (germline): SGHTA, FQGNSA. This CDR3 has 16 amino acids. V was pared by 5 bases and J by 0 bases, with 9 bases of the junction left unmatched. CDR3 sequence (DNA): TGTGCCAGCAGCCTCCGAAGGACAGGCTTGAACACTGAAGCTTTCTTT. Protein sequence: CASSLRRTGLNTEAFF.

Here the CDR3 reads CATFSGRATNEQFF. CDR3 in DNA: TGTGCCACCTTCAGCGGGAGGGCCACCAATGAGCAGTTCTTC. This rearrangement joins TRBV28 to TRBJ2-1; TRBD2 aligns across 10 bases. Germline CDR1 MDHEN, CDR2 SYDVKM. The CDR3 length is 14 residues. With 10 bases clipped from V and 6 bases from J, the junction kept 9 bases outside the gene matches.

The chain employs TRBV10-3 and TRBJ2-2, with 8 bases identical to TRBD1. The CDR3 runs 16 residues. Germline V gives CDR1 ENHRY, CDR2 SYGVKD. V lost 6 bases, J lost 3 bases, and 9 bases stayed unmatched. In DNA form, the CDR3 reads TGTGCCATCAGGTCTGTTGAACAGGGGGACACCGGGGAGCTGTTTTTT. This sequence encodes CAIRSVEQGDTGELFF.

This chain uses TRBV7-2 with TRBJ2-5; D is perhaps TRBD1 (6 bases). Germline CDR1 SGHTA, CDR2 FQGNSA. The CDR3 has 15 residues. The germline V and J ends were trimmed by 4 bases and 2 bases, with 14 bases remaining between them. The CDR3 region is CASSSPLGGQETQYF. In DNA, the CDR3 is TGTGCCAGCAGCTCGCCACTAGGGGGACAAGAGACCCAGTACTTC. Filled out from reference TRBV7-2 and TRBJ2-5, the complete variable domain reads GAGVSQSPSNKVTEKGKDVELRCDPISGHTALYWYRQSLGQGLEFLIYFQGNSAPDKSGLPSDRFSAERTGGSVSTLTIQRTQQEDSAVYLCASSSPLGGQETQYFGPGTRLLVL.

This rearrangement joins TRBV28 to TRBJ2-3, with D perhaps matching TRBD1 (6 bases). The germline V gene encodes CDR1 MDHEN and CDR2 SYDVKM. Trimming removed 9 bases from V and 8 bases from J, with 18 bases in between. This CDR3 spans 13 amino acids. For the CDR3, the DNA is TGTGCCAGTCAACAGGGCCGACGGGGTACGCAGTATTTT. Its translation: CASQQGRRGTQYF. Supplemented by reference TRBV28 and TRBJ2-3, the full variable domain reads DVKVTQSSRYLVKRTGEKVFLECVQDMDHENMFWYRQDPGLGLRLIYFSYDVKMKEKGDIPEGYSVSREKKERFSLILESASTNQTSMYLCASQQGRRGTQYFGPGTRLTVL.

This clonotype was seen more than once but under ten times. V usage is TRBV5-1 and J usage is TRBJ2-1; 9 bases are shared with TRBD2. Per the germline V gene, CDR1 is SGHRS and CDR2 is YFSETQ. The CDR3 is 18 amino acids. After removal of 0 bases from V and 2 bases from J, the junction contained 9 bases not matched to a gene. DNA for the CDR3: TGCGCCAGCAGCTTGGAAGGGGCGGGAGGGCCCACCTACAATGAGCAGTTCTTC. Translating it yields CASSLEGAGGPTYNEQFF.

The chain joins TRBV7-9 to TRBJ2-3; 8 nucleotides agree with TRBD2. This CDR3 has 17 amino acids. Germline values: CDR1 SEHNR, CDR2 FQNEAQ (reference sequence). V was pared by 5 bases and J by 1 base, with 11 bases of the junction left unmatched. The CDR3 region has the DNA TGTGCCAGCAGCAGAAGCGGGGGCTCTCCGGGCACAGATACGCAGTATTTT. This sequence encodes CASSRSGGSPGTDTQYF.

This rearrangement joins TRBV28 to TRBJ1-2; D unresolved. Trimming removed 10 bases at V and 2 bases at J, with 11 bases between. Germline CDR1 is MDHEN and CDR2 is SYDVKM. The CDR3 runs 12 residues. The CDR3 protein is CAIRPSNYGYTF. DNA for the CDR3: TGTGCCATCCGACCTTCCAACTATGGCTACACCTTC.

V is TRBV5-8 and J is TRBJ2-2, with D possibly TRBD2 on 6 matching bases. V lost 5 bases, J lost 0 bases, and 11 bases lay in between. The germline CDR1 and CDR2 sequences are SGHTS and YDEGEE. The CDR3 consists of 15 residues. For the CDR3, the DNA is TGTGCCAGCAGGGCCGGGACTCCGAACACCGGGGAGCTGTTTTTT. It is translated as CASRAGTPNTGELFF.

The chain couples TRBV7-6 to TRBJ2-3; the D is unclear. The CDR3 runs to 13 residues. The germline CDR1 and CDR2 sequences are SGHVS and FNYEAQ. Trimming cost V 5 bases and J 11 bases, with 17 bases left between them. CDR3 protein: CASSAPGARMQYF. The CDR3 region has the DNA TGTGCCAGCAGCGCACCAGGCGCTAGGATGCAGTATTTT.

The table lists this clonotype with a count of one. The V and J genes are TRBV12-3 or TRBV12-4 and TRBJ2-7; 9 bases map to TRBD1. V dropped 6 bases and J dropped 2; count of bases not matched to a gene: 23. The CDR3 has 20 residues. CDR3 amino acids: CASSTRGWDRERGVTYEQYF. CDR3 coding DNA: TGTGCCAGCAGCACCCGGGGGTGGGACAGGGAAAGGGGGGTCACCTACGAGCAGTACTTC.

The chain joins TRBV29-1 to TRBJ1-1; tentatively, D is TRBD1 (6 bases). The CDR3 totals 16 residues. Per the germline V gene, CDR1 is SQVTM and CDR2 is ANQGSEA. Trimming removed 4 bases at V and 4 bases at J, with 22 bases between. The CDR3 is CSVVVMRTGRGTEAFF. The CDR3 nucleotides are TGCAGCGTTGTTGTCATGAGAACAGGGAGGGGCACTGAAGCTTTCTTT.

This rearrangement joins TRBV7-6 to TRBJ1-3; no definite D call. Germline V lookup: CDR1 SGHVS, CDR2 FNYEAQ. The CDR3 is 18 amino acids. Trimming pared 4 bases from V and 0 bases from J, leaving 19 bases between. DNA for the CDR3: TGTGCCAGCAGCTCCACCAGTACCGGTGGGGTCTCTGGAAACACCATATATTTT. It specifies CASSSTSTGGVSGNTIYF.

This clonotype was picked up a small number of times. V is TRBV7-8 and J is TRBJ2-1; possible D gene TRBD2, 5 bases. Germline lookup yields CDR1 SGHVS and CDR2 FQNEAQ. This CDR3 spans 13 amino acids. V was cut by 3 bases and J by 9 bases, with 12 bases left in between. The CDR3 DNA reads TGTGCCAGCAGCTTTACTAGGGTGGGTGAGCAGTTCTTC. Its translation is CASSFTRVGEQFF.

This clonotype was detected a few times. The V and J genes are TRBV6-1 and TRBJ1-1, with 7 bases aligning to TRBD1. Trimming at V came to 2 bases and at J to 4 bases, leaving 4 bases not matched to a gene. Germline CDR1 reads MNHNS; CDR2 reads SASEGT. The CDR3 extends over 14 amino acids. The CDR3 DNA reads as TGTGCCAGCAGTGAACTCAGGGGGACCACTGAAGCTTTCTTT. This sequence encodes CASSELRGTTEAFF.

The chain carries TRBV30 and TRBJ2-1; D possibly corresponds to TRBD2 (5 bases). The V end lost 2 bases, the J end lost 5 bases, and 10 bases lay between the germline ends. Germline-derived CDR1 and CDR2 are GTSNPN and SVGIG (reference sequence). The length of the CDR3 is 13 residues. The DNA of the CDR3 is TGTGCCTGGAGTCCTAGGCGGGACAATGAGCAGTTCTTC. It codes for CAWSPRRDNEQFF.

This clonotype was counted between two and nine times. The V gene is TRBV20-1, the J gene TRBJ2-7; weak D call: TRBD2 (6 bases). CDR3 length: 18 residues. Germline loops: CDR1 DFQATT, CDR2 SNEGSKA (reference sequence). Trimming took 5 bases from V and 0 from J, leaving 26 bases between them. In DNA form, the CDR3 reads TGCAGTGCTCCACATCCCCCGTCCGGGACTCAGAGCTCCTACGAGCAGTACTTC. It codes for CSAPHPPSGTQSSYEQYF.

The table lists this clonotype with a few counts. V usage is TRBV10-1 and J usage is TRBJ2-5; TRBD2 agrees at 9 bases. The trim removed 4 bases at V and 2 bases at J, leaving 5 bases unmatched. The CDR3 runs 15 residues. CDR1 and CDR2 (germline): WNHNN, SYGVQD (reference sequence). CDR3 DNA: TGCGCCAGCAGTGGTAGCGGGAGAAGTCAAGAGACCCAGTACTTC. This encodes CASSGSGRSQETQYF.

The chain joins TRBV28 to TRBJ2-6; 10 bases are shared with TRBD1. J was trimmed by 2 bases and V by 6 bases; bases with no gene match: 7. This CDR3 comprises 17 residues. CDR1 and CDR2 from the germline V gene are MDHEN and SYDVKM. This CDR3 reads CASRAGTGATGANVLTF. CDR3 coding DNA: TGTGCCAGCAGGGCCGGGACAGGGGCTACTGGGGCCAACGTCCTGACTTTC.